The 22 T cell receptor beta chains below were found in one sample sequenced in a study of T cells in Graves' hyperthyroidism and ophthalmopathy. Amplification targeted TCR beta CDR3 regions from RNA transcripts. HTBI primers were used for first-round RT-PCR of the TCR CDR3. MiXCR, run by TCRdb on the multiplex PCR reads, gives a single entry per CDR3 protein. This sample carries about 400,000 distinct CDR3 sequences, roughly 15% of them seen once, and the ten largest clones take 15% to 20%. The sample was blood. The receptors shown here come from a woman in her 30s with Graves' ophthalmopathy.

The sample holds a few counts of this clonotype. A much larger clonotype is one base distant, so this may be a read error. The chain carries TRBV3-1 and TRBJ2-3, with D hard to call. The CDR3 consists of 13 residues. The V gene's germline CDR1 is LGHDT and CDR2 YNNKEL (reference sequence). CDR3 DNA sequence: TGTGCCAGCAGCCAAGCTAGTGTATATACGCTGTATTTT. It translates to CASSQASVYTLYF.

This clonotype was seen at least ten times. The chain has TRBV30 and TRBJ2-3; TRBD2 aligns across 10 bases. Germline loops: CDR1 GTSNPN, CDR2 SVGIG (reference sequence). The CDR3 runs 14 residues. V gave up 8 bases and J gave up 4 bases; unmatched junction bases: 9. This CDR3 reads CAQGGLAGADTQYF. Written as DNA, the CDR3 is TGTGCCCAGGGGGGGCTAGCGGGGGCAGATACGCAGTATTTT.

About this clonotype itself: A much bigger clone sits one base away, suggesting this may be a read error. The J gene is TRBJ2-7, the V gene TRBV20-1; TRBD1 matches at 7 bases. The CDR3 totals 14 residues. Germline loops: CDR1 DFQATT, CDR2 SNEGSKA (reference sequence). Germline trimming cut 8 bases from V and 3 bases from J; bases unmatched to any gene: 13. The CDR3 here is CSTTGTVSGYEQYF. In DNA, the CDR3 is TGCAGTACTACCGGGACAGTCTCGGGCTACGAGCAGTACTTC.

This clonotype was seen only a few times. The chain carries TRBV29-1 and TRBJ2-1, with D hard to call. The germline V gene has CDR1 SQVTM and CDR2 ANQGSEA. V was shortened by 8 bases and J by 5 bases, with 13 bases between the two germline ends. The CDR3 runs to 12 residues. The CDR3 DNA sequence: TGCAGCCTTACCCGTCGCCACAATGAGCAGTTCTTC. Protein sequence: CSLTRRHNEQFF.

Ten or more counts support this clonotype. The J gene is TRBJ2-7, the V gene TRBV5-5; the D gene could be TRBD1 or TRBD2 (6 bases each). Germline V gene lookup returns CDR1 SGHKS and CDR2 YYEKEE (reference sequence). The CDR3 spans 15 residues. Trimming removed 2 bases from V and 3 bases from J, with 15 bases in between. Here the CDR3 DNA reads TGTGCCAGCAGCTTAGGAGGGGGGCTATACTACGAGCAGTACTTC. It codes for CASSLGGGLYYEQYF.

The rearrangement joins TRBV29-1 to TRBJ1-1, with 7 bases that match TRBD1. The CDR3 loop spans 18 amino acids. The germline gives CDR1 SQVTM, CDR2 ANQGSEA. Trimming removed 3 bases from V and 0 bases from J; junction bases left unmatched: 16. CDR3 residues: CSVEGVVGQEKMNTEAFF. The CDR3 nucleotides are TGCAGCGTTGAGGGGGTGGTCGGACAGGAAAAAATGAACACTGAAGCTTTCTTT.

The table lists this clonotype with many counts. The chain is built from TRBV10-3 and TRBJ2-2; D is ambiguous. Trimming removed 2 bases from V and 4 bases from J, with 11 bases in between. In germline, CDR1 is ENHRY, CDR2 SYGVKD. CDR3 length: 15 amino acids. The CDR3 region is CAISEPDWGTGELFF. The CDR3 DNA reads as TGTGCCATCAGTGAGCCGGATTGGGGCACCGGGGAGCTGTTTTTT.

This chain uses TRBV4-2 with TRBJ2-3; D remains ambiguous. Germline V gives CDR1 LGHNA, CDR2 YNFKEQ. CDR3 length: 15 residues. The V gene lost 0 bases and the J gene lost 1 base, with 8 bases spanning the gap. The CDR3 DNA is TGTGCCAGCAGCCAAGAGCGTCTGCGCACAGATACGCAGTATTTT. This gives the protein CASSQERLRTDTQYF.

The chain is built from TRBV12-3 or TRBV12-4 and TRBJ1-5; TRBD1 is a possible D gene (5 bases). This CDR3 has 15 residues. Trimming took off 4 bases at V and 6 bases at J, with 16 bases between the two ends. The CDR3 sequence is CASSWEGARRQPQHF. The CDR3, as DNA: TGTGCCAGCAGTTGGGAAGGGGCTCGGCGTCAGCCCCAGCATTTT.

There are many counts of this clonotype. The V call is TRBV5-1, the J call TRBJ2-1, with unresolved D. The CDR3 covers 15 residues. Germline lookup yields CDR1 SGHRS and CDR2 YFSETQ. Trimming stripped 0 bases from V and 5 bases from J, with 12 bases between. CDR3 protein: CASSLGPPVDNEQFF. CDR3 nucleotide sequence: TGCGCCAGCAGCTTGGGGCCCCCCGTGGACAATGAGCAGTTCTTC.

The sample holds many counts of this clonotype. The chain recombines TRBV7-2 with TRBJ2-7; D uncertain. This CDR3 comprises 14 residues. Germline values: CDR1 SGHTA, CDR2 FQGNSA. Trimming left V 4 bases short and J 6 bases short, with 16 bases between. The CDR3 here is CASSSRIGGVEQYF. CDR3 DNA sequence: TGTGCCAGCAGCTCAAGGATCGGCGGTGTCGAGCAGTACTTC.

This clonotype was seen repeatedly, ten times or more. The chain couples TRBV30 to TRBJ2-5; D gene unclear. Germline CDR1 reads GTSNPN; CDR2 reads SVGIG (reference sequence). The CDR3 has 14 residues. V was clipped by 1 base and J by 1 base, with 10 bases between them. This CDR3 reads CAWSAFTFQETQYF. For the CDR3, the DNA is TGTGCCTGGAGTGCGTTTACCTTCCAAGAGACCCAGTACTTC.

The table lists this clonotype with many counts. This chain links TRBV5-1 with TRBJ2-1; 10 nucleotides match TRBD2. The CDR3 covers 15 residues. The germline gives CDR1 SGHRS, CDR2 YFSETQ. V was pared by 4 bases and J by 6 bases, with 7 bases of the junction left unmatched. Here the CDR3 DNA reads TGCGCCAGCAGCGGTACTAGCGGGGTTGTCAATGAGCAGTTCTTC. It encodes CASSGTSGVVNEQFF.

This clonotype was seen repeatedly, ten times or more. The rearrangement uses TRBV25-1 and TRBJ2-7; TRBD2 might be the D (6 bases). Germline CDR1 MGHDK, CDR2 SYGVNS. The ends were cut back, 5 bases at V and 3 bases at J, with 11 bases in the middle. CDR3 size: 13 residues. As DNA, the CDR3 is TGTGCCAGCAGTCGGGGAGGAGGCTACGAGCAGTACTTC. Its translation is CASSRGGGYEQYF.

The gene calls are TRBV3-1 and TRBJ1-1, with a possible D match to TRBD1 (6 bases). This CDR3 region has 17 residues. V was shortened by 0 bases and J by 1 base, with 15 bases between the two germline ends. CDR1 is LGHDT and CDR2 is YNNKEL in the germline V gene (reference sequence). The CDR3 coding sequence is TGTGCCAGCAGCCAAGATGGTGGGGGGGCCTGGAACACTGAAGCTTTCTTT. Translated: CASSQDGGGAWNTEAFF.

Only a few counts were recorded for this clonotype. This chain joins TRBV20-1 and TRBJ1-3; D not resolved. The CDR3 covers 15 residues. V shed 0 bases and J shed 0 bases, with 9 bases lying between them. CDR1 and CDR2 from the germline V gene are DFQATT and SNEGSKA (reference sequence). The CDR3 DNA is TGCAGTGCTAGAGATACTCCCCGCTCTGGAAACACCATATATTTT. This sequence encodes CSARDTPRSGNTIYF.

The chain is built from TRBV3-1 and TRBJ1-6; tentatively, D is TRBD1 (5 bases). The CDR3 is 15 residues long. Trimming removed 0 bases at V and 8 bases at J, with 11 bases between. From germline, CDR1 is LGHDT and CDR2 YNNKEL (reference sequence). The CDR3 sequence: CASSQDSVGDSPLHF. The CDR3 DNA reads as TGTGCCAGCAGCCAAGATAGTGTAGGGGATTCACCCCTCCACTTT.

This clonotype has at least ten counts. This CDR3 is CASSLDVGWRGLNTEAFF. CDR3 sequence (DNA): TGTGCCAGCAGCTTGGACGTTGGATGGAGGGGTTTGAACACTGAAGCTTTCTTT. The genes are TRBV5-8 and TRBJ1-1, with D possibly being TRBD1 (5 bases). This CDR3 contains 18 residues. Trimming left V 0 bases short and J 0 bases short, with 18 bases between. From germline, CDR1 is SGHTS and CDR2 YDEGEE.

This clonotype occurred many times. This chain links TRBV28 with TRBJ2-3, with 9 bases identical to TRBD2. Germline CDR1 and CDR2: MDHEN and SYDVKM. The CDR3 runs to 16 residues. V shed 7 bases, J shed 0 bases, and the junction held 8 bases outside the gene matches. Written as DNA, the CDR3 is TGTGCCAGCACTAGAGTAGCGGGAGTTAGCACAGATACGCAGTATTTT. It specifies CASTRVAGVSTDTQYF. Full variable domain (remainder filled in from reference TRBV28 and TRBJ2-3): DVKVTQSSRYLVKRTGEKVFLECVQDMDHENMFWYRQDPGLGLRLIYFSYDVKMKEKGDIPEGYSVSREKKERFSLILESASTNQTSMYLCASTRVAGVSTDTQYFGPGTRLTVL.

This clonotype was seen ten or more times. The CDR3 reads CSAGALFKTVSEAFF. CDR3 nucleotides: TGCAGTGCTGGAGCCTTGTTTAAAACAGTGTCCGAAGCTTTCTTT. The chain has TRBV20-1 and TRBJ1-1, with unresolved D. Looked up from germline, CDR1 is DFQATT and CDR2 is SNEGSKA (reference sequence). This CDR3 is 15 amino acids long. Deletions cut 5 bases from V and 8 bases from J, with 24 bases between.

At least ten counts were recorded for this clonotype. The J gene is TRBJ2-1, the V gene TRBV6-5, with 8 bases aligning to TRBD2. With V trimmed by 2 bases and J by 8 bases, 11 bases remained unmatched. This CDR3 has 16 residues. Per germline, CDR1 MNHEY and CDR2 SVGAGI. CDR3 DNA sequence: TGTGCCAGCAGTTACCAGGCGGGGGGCGGGAGGTATGAGCAGTTCTTC. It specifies CASSYQAGGGRYEQFF.

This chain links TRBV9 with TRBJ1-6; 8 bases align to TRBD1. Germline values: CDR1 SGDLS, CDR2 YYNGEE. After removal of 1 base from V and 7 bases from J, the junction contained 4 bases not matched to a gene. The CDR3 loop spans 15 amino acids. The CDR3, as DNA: TGTGCCAGCAGCGTAACGGACAGGGAAAATTCACCCCTCCACTTT. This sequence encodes CASSVTDRENSPLHF.